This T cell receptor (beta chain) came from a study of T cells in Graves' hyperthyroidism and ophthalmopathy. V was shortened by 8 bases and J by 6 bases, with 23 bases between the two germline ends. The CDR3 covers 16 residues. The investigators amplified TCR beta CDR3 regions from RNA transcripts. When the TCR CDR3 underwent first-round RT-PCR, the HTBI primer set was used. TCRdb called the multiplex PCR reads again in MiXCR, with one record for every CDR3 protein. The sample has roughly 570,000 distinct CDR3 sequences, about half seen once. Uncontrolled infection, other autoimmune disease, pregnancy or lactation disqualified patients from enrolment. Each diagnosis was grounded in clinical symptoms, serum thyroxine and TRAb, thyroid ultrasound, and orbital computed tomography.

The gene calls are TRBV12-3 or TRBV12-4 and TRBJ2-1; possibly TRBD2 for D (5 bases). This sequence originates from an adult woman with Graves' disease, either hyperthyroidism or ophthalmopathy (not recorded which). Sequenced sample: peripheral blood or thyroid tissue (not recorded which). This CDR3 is CASGRIAWSIFNEQFF. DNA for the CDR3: TGTGCCAGCGGACGGATAGCGTGGTCGATCTTCAATGAGCAGTTCTTC.